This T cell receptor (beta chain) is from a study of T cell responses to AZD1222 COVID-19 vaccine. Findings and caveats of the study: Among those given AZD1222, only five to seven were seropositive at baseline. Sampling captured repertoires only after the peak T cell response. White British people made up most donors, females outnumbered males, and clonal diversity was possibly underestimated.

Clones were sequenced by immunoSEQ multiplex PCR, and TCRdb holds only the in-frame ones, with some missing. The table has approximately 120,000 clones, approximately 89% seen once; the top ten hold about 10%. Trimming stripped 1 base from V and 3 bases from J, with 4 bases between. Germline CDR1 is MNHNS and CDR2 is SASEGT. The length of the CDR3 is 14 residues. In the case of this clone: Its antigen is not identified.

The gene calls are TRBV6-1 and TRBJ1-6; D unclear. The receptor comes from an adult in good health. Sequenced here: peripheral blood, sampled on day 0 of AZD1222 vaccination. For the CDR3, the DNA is TGTGCCAGCAGTGAAGGGGGCTATAATTCACCCCTCCACTTT. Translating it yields CASSEGGYNSPLHF.